This TCR beta chain was sequenced for a study of T cells in tuberculosis. Assay used: immunoSEQ multiplex PCR; TCRdb lists only in-frame clones, some missing. The repertoire holds tens of thousands of clones, with roughly 94% as singletons. Time point defined: new active TB diagnosis, blood taken before or within 7 days of starting treatment. This CDR3 comprises 12 residues. Trimming shortened V by 4 bases and J by 1 base, and 4 bases separated the two germline ends. Germline lookup yields CDR1 MGHDK and CDR2 SYGVNS. The source was PBMCs, collected at tuberculosis diagnosis. The V gene is TRBV25-1, the J gene TRBJ1-1; no clear D. The clonotype originates from an adult with tuberculosis. CDR3 coding DNA: TGTGCCAGCAGTGCCGGGAACACTGAAGCTTTCTTT. Translation: CASSAGNTEAFF.